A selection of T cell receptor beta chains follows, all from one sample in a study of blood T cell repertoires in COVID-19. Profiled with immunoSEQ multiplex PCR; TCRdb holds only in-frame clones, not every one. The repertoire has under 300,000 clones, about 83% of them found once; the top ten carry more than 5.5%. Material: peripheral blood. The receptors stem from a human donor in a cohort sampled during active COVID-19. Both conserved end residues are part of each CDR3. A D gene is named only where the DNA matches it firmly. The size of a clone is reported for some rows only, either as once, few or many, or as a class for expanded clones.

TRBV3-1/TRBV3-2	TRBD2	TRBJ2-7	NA	CASSQQDLAGFDEQYF	TGTGCCAGCAGCCAACAAGATTTAGCGGGCTTCGACGAGCAGTACTTC
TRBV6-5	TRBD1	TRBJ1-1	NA	CASSPTGVLNTEAFF	TGTGCCAGCAGCCCAACAGGGGTACTGAACACTGAAGCTTTCTTT
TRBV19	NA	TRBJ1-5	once	CASSIGQGGGQPQHF	TGTGCCAGTAGTATAGGCCAGGGAGGCGGTCAGCCCCAGCATTTT
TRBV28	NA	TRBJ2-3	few	CASSTSGSTDTQYF	TGTGCCAGCAGTACCTCGGGGAGCACAGATACGCAGTATTTT
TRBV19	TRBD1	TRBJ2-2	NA	CASSYRGALPGELFF	TGTGCCAGTAGCTACAGGGGCGCACTTCCCGGGGAGCTGTTTTTT
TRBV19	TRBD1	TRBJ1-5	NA	CASSPRDSLVNQPQHF	TGTGCCAGTAGTCCCCGGGACAGCCTGGTAAATCAGCCCCAGCATTTT
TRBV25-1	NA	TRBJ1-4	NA	CASSESRGGLPEKLFF	TGTGCCAGCAGTGAATCCCGGGGGGGCCTGCCTGAAAAACTGTTTTTT
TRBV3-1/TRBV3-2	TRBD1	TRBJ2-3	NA	CASSQQQGLNTDTQYF	TGTGCCAGCAGCCAACAACAGGGGTTGAACACAGATACGCAGTATTTT
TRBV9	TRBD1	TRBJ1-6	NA	CASSVWDSDRPLHF	TGTGCCAGCAGCGTCTGGGACAGCGATCGCCCCCTCCACTTT
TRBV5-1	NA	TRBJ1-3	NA	CASSSAGSGGNTIYF	TGCGCCAGCAGCTCGGCGGGGAGTGGAGGAAACACCATATATTTT
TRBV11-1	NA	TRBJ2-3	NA	CASSQPHSQPTDTQYF	TGTGCCAGCAGCCAACCCCATAGTCAACCCACAGATACGCAGTATTTT
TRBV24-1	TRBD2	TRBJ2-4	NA	CATSEAGGAKNIQYF	TGTGCCACCAGTGAAGCGGGGGGAGCCAAAAACATTCAGTACTTC
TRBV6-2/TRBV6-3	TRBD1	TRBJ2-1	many	CASSYSRGRVVDEQFF	TGTGCCAGCAGTTACTCGAGGGGGCGCGTAGTGGATGAGCAGTTCTTC
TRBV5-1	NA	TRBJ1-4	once	CASSDRRSTNEKLFF	TGCGCCAGCAGCGACAGGCGATCAACTAATGAAAAACTGTTTTTT
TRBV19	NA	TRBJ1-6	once	CASSMAPSSYNSPLHF	TGTGCCAGTAGTATGGCACCAAGCTCCTATAATTCACCCCTCCACTTT
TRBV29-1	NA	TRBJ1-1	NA	CSGIQGLYTEAFF	TGCAGCGGCATACAGGGTTTGTACACTGAAGCTTTCTTT
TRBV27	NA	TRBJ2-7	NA	CASSSRGISYEQYF	TGTGCCAGCAGCTCTCGGGGGATCTCCTACGAGCAGTACTTC
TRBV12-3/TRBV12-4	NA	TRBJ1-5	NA	CASSKGGNQPQHF	TGTGCCAGCAGTAAAGGGGGAAATCAGCCCCAGCATTTT
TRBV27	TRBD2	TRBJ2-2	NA	CASSFFGTSGNTGELFF	TGTGCCAGCAGTTTTTTCGGGACTAGCGGAAACACCGGGGAGCTGTTTTTT
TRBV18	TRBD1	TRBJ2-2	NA	CASSRTGVNTGELFF	TGTGCCAGCTCACGGACAGGGGTTAACACCGGGGAGCTGTTTTTT
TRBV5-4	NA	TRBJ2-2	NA	CASSPPVAGNTGELFF	TGTGCCAGCAGCCCTCCCGTGGCAGGGAACACCGGGGAGCTGTTTTTT
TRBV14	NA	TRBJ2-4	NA	CASSQEGQGGLDIQYF	TGTGCCAGCAGCCAAGAAGGACAGGGAGGGTTGGACATTCAGTACTTC
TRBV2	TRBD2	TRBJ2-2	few	CASKRERNTGELFF	TGTGCCAGCAAGCGGGAGAGGAACACCGGGGAGCTGTTTTTT
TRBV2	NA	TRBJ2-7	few	CASSDRALLSYEQYF	TGTGCCAGCAGTGACAGGGCCCTCCTCTCCTACGAGCAGTACTTC
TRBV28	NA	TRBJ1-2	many	CASTMGGSYGYTF	TGTGCCAGCACTATGGGTGGGAGCTATGGCTACACCTTC
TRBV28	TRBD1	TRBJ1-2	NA	CASSPADRDYGYTF	TGTGCCAGCAGTCCGGCCGACAGGGACTATGGCTACACCTTC
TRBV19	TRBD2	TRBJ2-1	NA	CASRLAAYNEQFF	TGTGCCAGTAGACTAGCGGCTTACAATGAGCAGTTCTTC
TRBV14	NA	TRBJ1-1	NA	CASSLEGHPNTEAFF	TGTGCCAGCAGCTTAGAGGGACACCCGAACACTGAAGCTTTCTTT
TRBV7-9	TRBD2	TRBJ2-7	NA	CASSPSGRNLHEQYF	TGTGCCAGCAGCCCTAGCGGGAGGAATCTCCACGAGCAGTACTTC
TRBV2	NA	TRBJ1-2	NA	CASSAIPGTTAYGYTF	TGTGCCAGCAGTGCTATCCCGGGGACTACGGCCTATGGCTACACCTTC
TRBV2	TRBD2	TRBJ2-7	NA	CASSALGSGRSQQYF	TGTGCCAGCAGTGCCCTCGGTAGCGGGAGGTCACAGCAGTACTTC
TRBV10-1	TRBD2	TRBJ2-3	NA	CASSPRTSGVVADTQYF	TGCGCCAGCAGTCCCAGGACTAGCGGGGTGGTTGCAGATACGCAGTATTTT
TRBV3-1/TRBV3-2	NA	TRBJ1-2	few	CASSQDLGRIEGYTF	TGTGCCAGCAGCCAAGATTTGGGCCGTATCGAGGGCTACACCTTC
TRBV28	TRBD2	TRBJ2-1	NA	CASRAMGEGKNEQFF	TGTGCCAGCAGGGCCATGGGGGAGGGAAAGAATGAGCAGTTCTTC
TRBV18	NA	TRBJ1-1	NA	CASSPDSNTEAFF	TGTGCCAGCTCACCAGACTCGAACACTGAAGCTTTCTTT
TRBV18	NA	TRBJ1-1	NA	CASSLIRGPEAFF	TGTGCCAGCTCATTAATCAGGGGTCCTGAAGCTTTCTTT
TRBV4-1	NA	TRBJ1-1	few	CASSQDSNSNTEAFF	TGCGCCAGCAGCCAAGATTCCAATTCGAACACTGAAGCTTTCTTT
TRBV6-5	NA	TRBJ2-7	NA	CATRLAAGPYEQYF	TGTGCCACCAGGTTAGCGGCCGGCCCCTACGAGCAGTACTTC
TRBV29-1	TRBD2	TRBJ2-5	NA	CSVGTSGRVETQYF	TGCAGCGTTGGAACTAGCGGGAGAGTGGAGACCCAGTACTTC
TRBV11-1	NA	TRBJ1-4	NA	CANSADSIGEKLFF	TGTGCCAACAGCGCGGACAGTATTGGGGAAAAACTGTTTTTT
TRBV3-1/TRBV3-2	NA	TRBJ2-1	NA	CASSHALLAGGRNEQFF	TGTGCCAGCAGCCACGCCCTATTGGCAGGGGGGCGGAATGAGCAGTTCTTC
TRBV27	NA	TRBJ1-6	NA	CASRGGNSPLHF	TGTGCCAGCCGGGGGGGTAATTCACCCCTCCACTTT
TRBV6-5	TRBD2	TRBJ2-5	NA	CASSPWRGLETQYF	TGTGCCAGCAGCCCCTGGCGGGGGTTAGAGACCCAGTACTTC
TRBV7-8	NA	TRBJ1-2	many	CASSLDRYGYTF	TGTGCCAGCAGCCTCGACAGATATGGCTACACCTTC
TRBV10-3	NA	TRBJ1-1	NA	CAISESPRQNTEAFF	TGTGCCATCAGTGAGTCTCCCCGACAGAACACTGAAGCTTTCTTT
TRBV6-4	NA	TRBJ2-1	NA	CASSDLGEAPHYNEQFF	TGTGCCAGCAGTGACCTGGGGGAGGCCCCCCATTACAATGAGCAGTTCTTC
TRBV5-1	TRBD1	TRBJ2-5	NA	CASSTTGGQETQYF	TGCGCCAGCAGCACGACAGGGGGTCAGGAGACCCAGTACTTC
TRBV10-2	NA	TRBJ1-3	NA	CASRGQDKSGNTIYF	TGCGCCAGCAGGGGGCAGGACAAATCTGGAAACACCATATATTTT
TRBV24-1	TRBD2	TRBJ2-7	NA	CATSDSSGRGTYEQYF	TGTGCCACCAGTGATTCTAGCGGGAGGGGAACCTACGAGCAGTACTTC
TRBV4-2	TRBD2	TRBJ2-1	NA	CASSQGQTSGTNEQFF	TGTGCCAGCAGCCAAGGCCAGACTAGCGGGACCAATGAGCAGTTCTTC
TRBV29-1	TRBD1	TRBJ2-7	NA	CSGKTGSYEQYF	TGCAGCGGCAAGACAGGGAGCTACGAGCAGTACTTC
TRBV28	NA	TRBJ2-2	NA	CASREDNTGELFF	TGTGCCAGCAGGGAGGATAACACCGGGGAGCTGTTTTTT
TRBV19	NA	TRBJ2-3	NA	CASSIDLEGSDTQYF	TGTGCCAGTAGTATAGATCTCGAGGGTTCAGATACGCAGTATTTT
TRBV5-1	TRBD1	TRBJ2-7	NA	CASSWRGQGAREQYF	TGCGCCAGCAGCTGGAGGGGGCAGGGGGCAAGGGAGCAGTACTTC
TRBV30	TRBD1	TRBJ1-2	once	CAWSGGTGLHLRYYGYTF	TGTGCCTGGAGTGGGGGGACAGGTCTCCATCTACGCTACTATGGCTACACCTTC
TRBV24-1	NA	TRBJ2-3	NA	CATSVGSIGTDTQYF	TGTGCCACCAGTGTCGGGTCAATCGGCACAGATACGCAGTATTTT
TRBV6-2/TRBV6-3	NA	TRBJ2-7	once	CASSPTGMGEQYF	TGTGCCAGCAGTCCCACAGGGATGGGCGAGCAGTACTTC
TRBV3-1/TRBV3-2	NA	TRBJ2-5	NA	CASSQNGQETQYF	TGTGCCAGCAGCCAAAACGGGCAAGAGACCCAGTACTTC